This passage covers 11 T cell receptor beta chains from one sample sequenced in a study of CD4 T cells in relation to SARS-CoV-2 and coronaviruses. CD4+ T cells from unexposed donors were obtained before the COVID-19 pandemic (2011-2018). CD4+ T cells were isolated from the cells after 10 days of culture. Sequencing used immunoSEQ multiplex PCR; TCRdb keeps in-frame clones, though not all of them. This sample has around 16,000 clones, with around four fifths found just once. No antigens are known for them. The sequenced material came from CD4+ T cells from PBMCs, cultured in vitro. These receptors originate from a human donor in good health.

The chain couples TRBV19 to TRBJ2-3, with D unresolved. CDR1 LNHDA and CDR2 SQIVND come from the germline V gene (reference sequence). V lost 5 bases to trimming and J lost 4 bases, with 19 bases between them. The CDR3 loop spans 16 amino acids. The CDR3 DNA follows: TGTGCCAGTAGTCCCCGAAGGACGGGCGGCGCAGATACGCAGTATTTT. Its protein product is CASSPRRTGGADTQYF.

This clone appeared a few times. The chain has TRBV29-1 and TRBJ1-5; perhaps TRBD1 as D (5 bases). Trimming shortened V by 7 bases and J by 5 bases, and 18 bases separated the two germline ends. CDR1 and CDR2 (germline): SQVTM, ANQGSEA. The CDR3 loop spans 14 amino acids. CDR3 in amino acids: CSASGSGVDQPQHF. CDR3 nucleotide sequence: TGCAGCGCCAGTGGCTCGGGGGTTGATCAGCCCCAGCATTTT.

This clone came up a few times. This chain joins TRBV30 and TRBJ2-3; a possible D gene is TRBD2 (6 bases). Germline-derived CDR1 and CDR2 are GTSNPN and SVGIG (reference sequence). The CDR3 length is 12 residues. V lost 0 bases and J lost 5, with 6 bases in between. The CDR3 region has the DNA TGTGCCTGGAGTGTGGGGGGAGATACGCAGTATTTT. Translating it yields CAWSVGGDTQYF.

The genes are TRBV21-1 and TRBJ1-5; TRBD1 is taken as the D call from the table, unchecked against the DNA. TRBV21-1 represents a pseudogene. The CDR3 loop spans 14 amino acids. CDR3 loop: CASSGGQGLLPQHF. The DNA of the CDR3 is TGTGCCAGCAGCGGCGGACAGGGTCTTCTGCCCCAGCATTTT.

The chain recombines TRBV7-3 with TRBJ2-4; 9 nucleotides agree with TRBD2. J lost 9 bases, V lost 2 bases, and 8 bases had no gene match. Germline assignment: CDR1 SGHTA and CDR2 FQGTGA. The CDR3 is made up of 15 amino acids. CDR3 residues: CASSLAGGQMGIQYF. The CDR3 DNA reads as TGTGCCAGCAGCTTAGCGGGAGGGCAAATGGGCATTCAGTACTTC.

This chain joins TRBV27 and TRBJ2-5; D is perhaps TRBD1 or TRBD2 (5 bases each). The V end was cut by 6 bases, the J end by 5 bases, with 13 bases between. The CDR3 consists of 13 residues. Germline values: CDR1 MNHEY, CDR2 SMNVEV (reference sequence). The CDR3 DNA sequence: TGTGCCAGCAGCACCGGGACCGGGGAGACCCAGTACTTC. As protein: CASSTGTGETQYF.

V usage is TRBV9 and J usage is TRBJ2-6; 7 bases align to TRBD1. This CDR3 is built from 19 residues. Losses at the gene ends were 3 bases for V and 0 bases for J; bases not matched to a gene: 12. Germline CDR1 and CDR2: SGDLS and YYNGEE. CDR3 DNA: TGTGCCAGCAGCGCCCCGAAGACAGGGACGGGCTCTGGGGCCAACGTCCTGACTTTC. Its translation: CASSAPKTGTGSGANVLTF.

CDR3: CASRGTFDYEQYF. In DNA, the CDR3 is TGTGCCAGCAGAGGGACATTTGACTACGAGCAGTACTTC. The J gene is TRBJ2-7, the V gene TRBV6-5; TRBD1 is a possible D gene (6 bases). Germline lookup yields CDR1 MNHEY and CDR2 SVGAGI. The CDR3 spans 13 residues. Deletions cut 6 bases from V and 3 bases from J, with 12 bases between.

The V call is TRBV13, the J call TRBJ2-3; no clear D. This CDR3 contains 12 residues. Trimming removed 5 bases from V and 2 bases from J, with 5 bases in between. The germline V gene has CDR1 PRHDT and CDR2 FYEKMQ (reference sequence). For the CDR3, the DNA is TGTGCCAGCAGCCAGTACACAGATACGCAGTATTTT. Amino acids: CASSQYTDTQYF. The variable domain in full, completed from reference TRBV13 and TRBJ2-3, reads AAGVIQSPRHLIKEKRETATLKCYPIPRHDTVYWYQQGPGQDPQFLISFYEKMQSDKGSIPDRFSAQQFSDYHSELNMSSLELGDSALYFCASSQYTDTQYFGPGTRLTVL.

The CDR3 coding sequence is TGTGCCACCAGTGATTTGAAGACAGGACTGAACACCGGGGAGCTGTTTTTT. Its translation: CATSDLKTGLNTGELFF. The chain combines TRBV24-1 with TRBJ2-2, with D possibly matching TRBD1 (6 bases). Trimming shortened V by 0 bases and J by 1 base, and 11 bases separated the two germline ends. CDR3 length equals 17 residues. In germline, CDR1 is KGHDR, CDR2 SFDVKD.

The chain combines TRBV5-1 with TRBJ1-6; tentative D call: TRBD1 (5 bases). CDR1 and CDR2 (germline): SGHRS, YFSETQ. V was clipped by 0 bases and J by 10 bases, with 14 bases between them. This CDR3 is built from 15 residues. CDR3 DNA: TGCGCCAGCAGCTTGGATATGCCGGGGGTCTCACCCCTCCACTTT. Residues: CASSLDMPGVSPLHF.